The clone carrying this TCR beta chain was seen many times. Its antigen is unknown. TCRdb called the reads again in MiXCR, with one record for every CDR3 protein. The table has approximately 270,000 distinct CDR3 sequences, roughly a fifth seen once. These data originate in a study of T cell repertoires in cytomegalovirus infection. Study at large: Public TCR beta signatures provided an indication of both CMV infection and a matching HLA type. General observations from the study: CMV-specific TCR beta clonotypes restricted by HLA-C dominated the ex vivo response.

The germline V gene has CDR1 SGHTA and CDR2 FQGNSA. J lost 2 bases, V lost 6 bases, and 9 bases had no gene match. The CDR3 is made up of 16 amino acids. The sequence came from a human donor in good health (CMV status not recorded). Some clones in this sample may be carry-over from other donors' samples. The sample consisted of cultured PBMCs, taken from culture after CMV antigen stimulation. The rearrangement joins TRBV7-2 to TRBJ2-7, with 11 bases aligning to TRBD2. CDR3 DNA sequence: TGTGCCAGCAGGGACCCTCTAGCGGGGGGAGCCTACGAGCAGTACTTC. Amino acids: CASRDPLAGGAYEQYF. The full variable domain, completed using reference TRBV7-2 and TRBJ2-7, is GAGVSQSPSNKVTEKGKDVELRCDPISGHTALYWYRQSLGQGLEFLIYFQGNSAPDKSGLPSDRFSAERTGGSVSTLTIQRTQQEDSAVYLCASRDPLAGGAYEQYFGPGTRLTVT.